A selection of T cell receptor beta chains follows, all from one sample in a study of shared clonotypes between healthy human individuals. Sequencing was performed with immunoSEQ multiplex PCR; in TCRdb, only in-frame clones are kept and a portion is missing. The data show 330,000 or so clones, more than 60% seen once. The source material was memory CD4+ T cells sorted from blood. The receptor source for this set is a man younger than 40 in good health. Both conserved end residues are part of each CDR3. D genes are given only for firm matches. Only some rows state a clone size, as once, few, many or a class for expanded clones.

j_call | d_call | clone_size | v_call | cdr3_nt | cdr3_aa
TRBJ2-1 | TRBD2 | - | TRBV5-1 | TGCGCCAGCAGCTTGGGGGACTATGCGAACAATGAGCAGTTCTTC | CASSLGDYANNEQFF
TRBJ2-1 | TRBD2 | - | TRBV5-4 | TGTGCCAGCAGGCCGGGACTAGCGGGAGTACGTGAGCAGTTCTTC | CASRPGLAGVREQFF
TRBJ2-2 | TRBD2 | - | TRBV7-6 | TGTGCCAGCAGCCCACCTCGACTAGCGGGAAGTGCGGTCACCGGGGAGCTGTTTTTT | CASSPPRLAGSAVTGELFF
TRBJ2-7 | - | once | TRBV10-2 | TGCGCCAGCAGTGGTGCAGGGAACTACGAGCAGTACTTC | CASSGAGNYEQYF
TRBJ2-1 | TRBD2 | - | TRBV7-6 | TGTGCCAGCAGCTTAGGAGAACTAGCGGGGGTAGACAATGAGCAGTTCTTC | CASSLGELAGVDNEQFF
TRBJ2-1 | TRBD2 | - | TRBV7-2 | TGTGCCAGCAGTTCCTCCGGGACTAGCGAGGGTGAGCAGTTCTTC | CASSSSGTSEGEQFF
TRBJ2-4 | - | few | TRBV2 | TGTGCCAGCAGTGAGGGGGTTGCCAAAAACATTCAGTACTTC | CASSEGVAKNIQYF
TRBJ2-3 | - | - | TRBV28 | TGTGCCAGCACCTCGGGCTCAACGTCCGTAAATACGCAGTATTTT | CASTSGSTSVNTQYF
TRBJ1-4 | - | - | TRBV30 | TGTGCCTGGAGGGTGCACCTCGGGCAGGAAAAACTGTTTTTT | CAWRVHLGQEKLFF
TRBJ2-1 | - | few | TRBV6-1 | TGTGCCAGCAGTGAAAGGGTCGCGGCGCTTGCCAATGAGCAGTTCTTC | CASSERVAALANEQFF
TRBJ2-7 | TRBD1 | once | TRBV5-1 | TGCGCCAGCAGCTTGGTAGGGACAGCATACGAGCAGTACTTC | CASSLVGTAYEQYF
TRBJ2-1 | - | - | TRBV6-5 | TGTGCCAGCAGTTACACTAGAGACTACAATGAGCAGTTCTTC | CASSYTRDYNEQFF